These 5 T cell receptor beta chains share one sample of origin, sequenced in a study of blood T cell repertoires in COVID-19. The protocol was immunoSEQ multiplex PCR, while the TCRdb copy is restricted to in-frame clones and leaves out a portion. The sample has about 150,000 clones, more than 75% seen once. The specimen was peripheral blood. These TCRs come from a man aged 55 to 70 with acute or convalescent COVID-19.

V is TRBV18 and J is TRBJ1-1; weak D call: TRBD1 (6 bases). This CDR3 is built from 16 residues. V was clipped by 4 bases and J by 2 bases, with 17 bases between them. The V gene's germline CDR1 is KGHSH and CDR2 LQKENI. The CDR3 loop reads CASSLQLTGDNTEAFF. In DNA, the CDR3 is TGTGCCAGCTCACTCCAATTGACAGGTGATAACACTGAAGCTTTCTTT.

This chain links TRBV6-5 with TRBJ1-2; D gene uncertain. Trimming cost V 6 bases and J 1 base, with 12 bases left between them. CDR3 size: 14 residues. Germline V gene sequence: CDR1 MNHEY, CDR2 SVGAGI. The CDR3 DNA sequence: TGTGCCAGCAGCCGCGACTCGGATAACTATGGCTACACCTTC. Amino acid sequence: CASSRDSDNYGYTF.

V gene TRBV10-3 combines with J gene TRBJ2-1, with 10 positions matching TRBD2. CDR3 length equals 16 residues. The germline V gene encodes CDR1 ENHRY and CDR2 SYGVKD. Unmatched junction bases numbered 6, after V lost 1 base and J lost 6 bases. The DNA for the CDR3 is TGTGCCATCAGTGAGTTGAGCGGGAGGGCCGGCAATGAGCAGTTCTTC. Its protein product is CAISELSGRAGNEQFF.

V gene TRBV6-6 combines with J gene TRBJ2-1; 8 bases align to TRBD2. V dropped 5 bases and J dropped 8; count of bases not matched to a gene: 8. This CDR3 has 14 residues. Germline V gene lookup returns CDR1 MNHNY and CDR2 SVGAGI (reference sequence). The CDR3, as DNA: TGTGCCAGCAGTCACCAGCGGGAGAAGGATGAGCAGTTCTTC. Translation gives CASSHQREKDEQFF.

This clone is a singleton in its sample. The rearrangement uses TRBV4-1 and TRBJ2-3, with a tentative D call TRBD2 (6 bases). The CDR3 is made up of 17 amino acids. Germline V gene sequence: CDR1 MGHRA, CDR2 YSYEKL. V was clipped by 1 base and J by 4 bases, with 18 bases between them. The CDR3 nucleotides are TGCGCCAGCAGCCAAGGGCCAACAACGGGAGTCTCAGATACGCAGTATTTT. As protein: CASSQGPTTGVSDTQYF.